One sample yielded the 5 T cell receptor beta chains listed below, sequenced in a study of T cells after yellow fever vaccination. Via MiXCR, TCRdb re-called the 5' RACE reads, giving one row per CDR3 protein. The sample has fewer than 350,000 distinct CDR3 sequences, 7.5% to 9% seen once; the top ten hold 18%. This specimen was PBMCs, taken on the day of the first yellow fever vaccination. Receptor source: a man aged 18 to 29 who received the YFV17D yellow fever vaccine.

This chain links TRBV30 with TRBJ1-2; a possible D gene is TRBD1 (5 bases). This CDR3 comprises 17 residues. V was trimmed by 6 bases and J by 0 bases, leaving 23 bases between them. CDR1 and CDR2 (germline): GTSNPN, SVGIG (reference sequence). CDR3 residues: CACPIGARGVANYGYTF. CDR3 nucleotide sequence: TGTGCCTGCCCGATAGGGGCAAGGGGAGTAGCTAACTATGGCTACACCTTC.

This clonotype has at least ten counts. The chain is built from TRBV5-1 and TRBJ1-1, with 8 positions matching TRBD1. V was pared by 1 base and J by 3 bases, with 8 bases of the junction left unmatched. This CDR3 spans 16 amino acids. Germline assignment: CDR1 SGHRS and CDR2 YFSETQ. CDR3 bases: TGCGCCAGCAGCTTGCGGGCAGGGGGCGGTGACACTGAAGCTTTCTTT. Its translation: CASSLRAGGGDTEAFF.

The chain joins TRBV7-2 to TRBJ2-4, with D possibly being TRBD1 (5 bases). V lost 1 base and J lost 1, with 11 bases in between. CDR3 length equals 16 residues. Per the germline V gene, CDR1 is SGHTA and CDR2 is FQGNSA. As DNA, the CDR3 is TGTGCCAGCAGCTTAGGGGCCCACAGGGCCAAAAACATTCAGTACTTC. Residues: CASSLGAHRAKNIQYF.

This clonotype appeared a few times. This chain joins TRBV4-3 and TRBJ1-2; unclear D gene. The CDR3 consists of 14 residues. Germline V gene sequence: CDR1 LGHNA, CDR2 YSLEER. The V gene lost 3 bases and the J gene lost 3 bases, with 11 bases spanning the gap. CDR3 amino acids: CASSQQGGHYGYTF. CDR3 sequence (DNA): TGCGCCAGCAGCCAGCAAGGAGGTCACTATGGCTACACCTTC.

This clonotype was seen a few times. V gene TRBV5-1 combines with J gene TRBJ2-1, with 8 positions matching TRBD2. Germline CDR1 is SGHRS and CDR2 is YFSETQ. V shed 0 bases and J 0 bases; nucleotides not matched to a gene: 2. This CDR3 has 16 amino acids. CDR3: CASSLVRGASYNEQFF. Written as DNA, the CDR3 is TGCGCCAGCAGCTTGGTGCGGGGGGCCTCCTACAATGAGCAGTTCTTC.